The 26 T cell receptor beta chains reported below all come from one sample, sequenced in a study of blood T cell repertoires in COVID-19. Repertoires were generated with immunoSEQ multiplex PCR, while TCRdb's copy carries only in-frame clones and drops some. The table has 160,000 or so clones, around 85% seen once. The sample comprised peripheral blood. The receptors stem from a man in his 60s with active or convalescent COVID-19.

This chain links TRBV19 with TRBJ2-7, with 9 nucleotides matching TRBD1. Germline CDR1 reads LNHDA; CDR2 reads SQIVND (reference sequence). Unmatched junction bases numbered 15, after V lost 6 bases and J lost 0 bases. This CDR3 has 18 residues. The chain's CDR3 is CASSQPGPGQGISYEQYF. The DNA of the CDR3 is TGTGCCAGTAGCCAACCCGGACCGGGACAGGGCATCTCCTACGAGCAGTACTTC.

For the CDR3, the DNA is TGTGCCAGCAGCCCTTCCGTTTCCGGGAGCGATGAGCAGTTCTTC. This encodes CASSPSVSGSDEQFF. The genes are TRBV11-3 and TRBJ2-1; TRBD2 is a possible D gene (6 bases). Trimming removed 5 bases from V and 8 bases from J, with 19 bases in between. Looked up from germline, CDR1 is SGHNT and CDR2 is YENEEA. The CDR3 extends over 15 amino acids.

This clone has a handful of counts. The chain is built from TRBV28 and TRBJ1-1; a weak D match, TRBD1 (6 bases). The germline V gene encodes CDR1 MDHEN and CDR2 SYDVKM. This CDR3 is built from 14 residues. The V and J ends lost 5 bases and 0 bases respectively, with 10 bases between them. CDR3 coding DNA: TGTGCCAGCAGTCGAGGACAGATGAACACTGAAGCTTTCTTT. Residues: CASSRGQMNTEAFF.

The J gene is TRBJ2-5, the V gene TRBV4-1; a weak D match, TRBD1 (5 bases). Germline values: CDR1 MGHRA, CDR2 YSYEKL. Trimming shortened V by 4 bases and J by 5 bases, and 11 bases separated the two germline ends. The CDR3 loop spans 13 amino acids. CDR3 nucleotides: TGCGCCAGCAGCCTCAGGGAAGGGGAGACCCAGTACTTC. It yields the protein CASSLREGETQYF.

The V call is TRBV19, the J call TRBJ1-2; 8 nucleotides line up with TRBD1. Germline values: CDR1 LNHDA, CDR2 SQIVND (reference sequence). There are 15 residues in the CDR3. The V segment lost 5 bases and the J segment 3 bases; nucleotides outside the gene matches: 8. The CDR3 sequence: CASSPRQGIDYGYTF. In DNA form, the CDR3 reads TGTGCCAGTAGTCCAAGACAGGGGATTGACTATGGCTACACCTTC.

V usage is TRBV2 and J usage is TRBJ2-4; no clear D gene. The V and J ends lost 3 bases and 0 bases respectively, with 6 bases between them. Germline V gene sequence: CDR1 SNHLY, CDR2 FYNNEI. The CDR3 extends over 14 amino acids. The CDR3 bases are TGTGCCAGCAGTGAGCAGATAGCCAAAAACATTCAGTACTTC. The encoded protein is CASSEQIAKNIQYF. The variable domain in full, with the rest retrieved from reference TRBV2 and TRBJ2-4, is EPEVTQTPSHQVTQMGQEVILRCVPISNHLYFYWYRQILGQKVEFLVSFYNNEISEKSEIFDDQFSVERPDGSNFTLKIRSTKLEDSAMYFCASSEQIAKNIQYFGAGTRLSVL.

V is TRBV7-9 and J is TRBJ1-4, with D uncertain. The CDR3 has 14 amino acids. V was trimmed by 2 bases and J by 4 bases, leaving 8 bases between them. CDR1 is SEHNR and CDR2 is FQNEAQ in the germline V gene (reference sequence). This CDR3 is CASSLTGSNEKLFF. The DNA for the CDR3 is TGTGCCAGCAGCTTAACGGGAAGTAATGAAAAACTGTTTTTT. The full variable domain, with the rest looked up from reference TRBV7-9 and TRBJ1-4, is DTGVSQNPRHKITKRGQNVTFRCDPISEHNRLYWYRQTLGQGPEFLTYFQNEAQLEKSRLLSDRFSAERPKGSFSTLEIQRTEQGDSAMYLCASSLTGSNEKLFFGSGTQLSVL.

This clone was recorded only once. The chain couples TRBV19 to TRBJ1-5; TRBD1 matches at 7 bases. Germline CDR1 is LNHDA and CDR2 is SQIVND (reference sequence). After removal of 6 bases from V and 4 bases from J, the junction contained 12 bases not matched to a gene. CDR3 size: 16 residues. CDR3 coding DNA: TGTGCCAGTAGGGCGGCCGTGGCAGGGGGAAATCAGCCCCAGCATTTT. Translating it yields CASRAAVAGGNQPQHF.

The chain carries TRBV5-1 and TRBJ1-4, with D perhaps TRBD1 (5 bases). CDR3 length: 16 amino acids. The germline V gene has CDR1 SGHRS and CDR2 YFSETQ. V was cut by 4 bases and J by 3 bases, with 16 bases left in between. The CDR3 reads CASSPQAGASNEKLFF. CDR3 bases: TGCGCCAGCAGCCCCCAGGCTGGGGCATCTAATGAAAAACTGTTTTTT.

The chain has TRBV5-4 and TRBJ1-3, with a tentative D call TRBD1 (5 bases). Germline V lookup: CDR1 SGHNT, CDR2 YYREEE (reference sequence). V gave up 0 bases and J gave up 2 bases, with 15 bases separating them. CDR3 size: 17 residues. The CDR3 loop is CASSLELGKGAGNTIYF. The CDR3 DNA is TGTGCCAGCAGCTTGGAGCTTGGGAAAGGGGCTGGAAACACCATATATTTT. Combining the CDR3 with reference TRBV5-4 and TRBJ1-3 gives the whole variable domain ETGVTQSPTHLIKTRGQQVTLRCSSQSGHNTVSWYQQALGQGPQFIFQYYREEENGRGNFPPRFSGLQFPNYSSELNVNALELDDSALYLCASSLELGKGAGNTIYFGEGSWLTVV.

V and J are TRBV7-9 and TRBJ2-5; 7 bases match TRBD1. The CDR3 has 14 amino acids. Germline-derived CDR1 and CDR2 are SEHNR and FQNEAQ (reference sequence). V was clipped by 5 bases and J by 1 base; unmatched bases: 4. The DNA of the CDR3 is TGTGCCAGCAGCCTAGGGACAGTCCAAGAGACCCAGTACTTC. Amino acid sequence: CASSLGTVQETQYF. The variable domain in full, with the rest retrieved from reference TRBV7-9 and TRBJ2-5, is DTGVSQNPRHKITKRGQNVTFRCDPISEHNRLYWYRQTLGQGPEFLTYFQNEAQLEKSRLLSDRFSAERPKGSFSTLEIQRTEQGDSAMYLCASSLGTVQETQYFGPGTRLLVL.

This clone was observed at least ten times. The CDR3 sequence: CASSYGPTQSYSPLHF. The CDR3 DNA reads as TGTGCCAGCAGCTATGGGCCGACACAATCGTATTCACCCCTCCACTTT. J is TRBJ1-6 and V is TRBV5-6; D uncertain. Looked up from germline, CDR1 is SGHDT and CDR2 is YYEEEE. The CDR3 has 16 residues. V was pared by 3 bases and J by 8 bases, with 18 bases between. Filled out from reference TRBV5-6 and TRBJ1-6, the complete variable domain reads DAGVTQSPTHLIKTRGQQVTLRCSPKSGHDTVSWYQQALGQGPQFIFQYYEEEERQRGNFPDRFSGHQFPNYSSELNVNALLLGDSALYLCASSYGPTQSYSPLHFGNGTRLTVT.

The V call is TRBV6-1, the J call TRBJ2-1, with 7 bases aligning to TRBD2. The CDR3 loop spans 19 amino acids. The J segment lost 0 bases and the V segment lost 4 bases, leaving 15 bases of the junction unmatched. Germline-derived CDR1 and CDR2 are MNHNS and SASEGT. The CDR3 loop is CASSGLAWNDLSSYNEQFF. CDR3 sequence (DNA): TGTGCCAGCAGTGGACTAGCCTGGAATGACTTGAGCTCCTACAATGAGCAGTTCTTC.

The chain employs TRBV18 and TRBJ1-3; 7 bases fit TRBD1. The CDR3 loop spans 15 amino acids. Looked up from germline, CDR1 is KGHSH and CDR2 is LQKENI. The trim removed 8 bases at V and 0 bases at J, leaving 7 bases unmatched. For the CDR3, the DNA is TGTGCCAGCGTGGAGACAGGGACCTCTGGAAACACCATATATTTT. Its translation is CASVETGTSGNTIYF.

J is TRBJ1-2 and V is TRBV5-1, with a tentative D call TRBD1 (5 bases). V was clipped by 3 bases and J by 7 bases, with 13 bases between them. Looked up from germline, CDR1 is SGHRS and CDR2 is YFSETQ. The CDR3 contains 13 residues. In nucleotides, the CDR3 is TGCGCCAGCAGCTCCTCAGGGTCACTTGGCTACACCTTC. This sequence encodes CASSSSGSLGYTF.

CDR3 in amino acids: CASLYGGPGTEAFF. CDR3 DNA sequence: TGTGCCAGCCTCTACGGGGGGCCGGGCACTGAAGCTTTCTTT. This rearrangement joins TRBV28 to TRBJ1-1; TRBD1 is a possible D gene (6 bases). The CDR3 length is 14 residues. The V and J ends lost 8 bases and 4 bases respectively, with 17 bases between them. Germline V gives CDR1 MDHEN, CDR2 SYDVKM.

The rearrangement joins TRBV6-5 to TRBJ2-2, with D possibly TRBD2 on 5 matching bases. This CDR3 comprises 15 residues. Trimming pared 5 bases from V and 7 bases from J, leaving 17 bases between. CDR1 and CDR2 from the germline V gene are MNHEY and SVGAGI. The CDR3 DNA sequence: TGTGCCAGCAGTACTGGACTGACGAGGGTCGGGGAGCTGTTTTTT. Protein: CASSTGLTRVGELFF.

The CDR3 is CASRPQGVTDTQYF. Written as DNA, the CDR3 is TGTGCCAGCAGACCTCAGGGGGTCACAGATACGCAGTATTTT. The chain links TRBV28 to TRBJ2-3; the match to TRBD1 covers 7 bases. Germline V gives CDR1 MDHEN, CDR2 SYDVKM. There are 14 residues in the CDR3. V lost 6 bases and J lost 2; bases outside the gene matches: 5.

This chain uses TRBV12-1 with TRBJ2-2; the table's D gene call, TRBD2, was not cross checked with the DNA. TRBV12-1 is recorded as a pseudogene. This CDR3 comprises 15 residues. CDR3 loop: CASAVGSCDTGELFF. The CDR3 DNA follows: TGTGCCAGCGCGGTAGGGAGTTGCGACACCGGGGAGCTGTTTTTT.

This clone was counted between two and nine times. The genes are TRBV5-1 and TRBJ2-2; 13 positions agree with TRBD2. The germline V gene has CDR1 SGHRS and CDR2 YFSETQ. V trimming: 3 bases; J trimming: 7 bases; junction bases outside the gene matches: 3. The CDR3 runs 15 residues. The CDR3 DNA is TGCGCCAGCAGCTCTGGACTAGCGGGAGACGGGGAGCTGTTTTTT. Encoded protein: CASSSGLAGDGELFF.

The rearrangement uses TRBV9 and TRBJ2-3; TRBD2 matches 8 bases. The CDR3 has 17 amino acids. Germline CDR1 is SGDLS and CDR2 is YYNGEE. V dropped 0 bases and J dropped 3; count of bases not matched to a gene: 9. CDR3 DNA: TGTGCCAGCAGCGTAGACGGATGGCGGGGGGCAACAGATACGCAGTATTTT. It encodes CASSVDGWRGATDTQYF.

The rearrangement joins TRBV14 to TRBJ1-6; TRBD1 matches at 10 bases. CDR1 and CDR2 from the germline V gene are SGHDN and FVKESK. The V and J ends lost 1 base and 7 bases, in that order; junction bases with no gene match: 4. The CDR3 contains 16 residues. The CDR3 DNA reads as TGTGCCAGCAGCCAAGCAGGGACAGGGGACAATTCACCCCTCCACTTT. Encoded protein: CASSQAGTGDNSPLHF.

This rearrangement joins TRBV27 to TRBJ1-1; no firm D call. The CDR3 has 14 amino acids. Trimming pared 2 bases from V and 0 bases from J, leaving 7 bases between. Germline CDR1 and CDR2: MNHEY and SMNVEV (reference sequence). The CDR3 spells CASSLGTVNTEAFF. The CDR3 region has the DNA TGTGCCAGCAGTTTAGGTACTGTGAACACTGAAGCTTTCTTT.

The chain couples TRBV5-1 to TRBJ1-1; 7 nucleotides line up with TRBD1. Germline-derived CDR1 and CDR2 are SGHRS and YFSETQ. The V gene end was trimmed by 0 bases and the J gene end by 6 bases; junction bases not matched to a gene: 2. This CDR3 region has 13 residues. CDR3 sequence: CASSLVTGAEAFF. In DNA form, the CDR3 reads TGCGCCAGCAGCTTGGTCACAGGGGCTGAAGCTTTCTTT. Variable domain in full (rest from reference TRBV5-1 and TRBJ1-1): KAGVTQTPRYLIKTRGQQVTLSCSPISGHRSVSWYQQTPGQGLQFLFEYFSETQRNKGNFPGRFSGRQFSNSRSEMNVSTLELGDSALYLCASSLVTGAEAFFGQGTRLTVV.

V is TRBV5-1 and J is TRBJ2-3; the match to TRBD2 covers 7 bases. This CDR3 is built from 14 residues. The germline gives CDR1 SGHRS, CDR2 YFSETQ. The V gene end was trimmed by 4 bases and the J gene end by 7 bases; junction bases not matched to a gene: 9. For the CDR3, the DNA is TGCGCCAGCAGCGGGGGGGACGGACGGAATACGCAGTATTTT. As protein: CASSGGDGRNTQYF.

The genes are TRBV7-2 and TRBJ1-5; D is undetermined. Trimming cost V 5 bases and J 11 bases, with 13 bases left between them. CDR1 SGHTA and CDR2 FQGNSA come from the germline V gene. The CDR3 is made up of 12 amino acids. CDR3 coding DNA: TGTGCCAGCAGCCCGGAGGTTGGGGCCCAGCATTTT. This translates into CASSPEVGAQHF.